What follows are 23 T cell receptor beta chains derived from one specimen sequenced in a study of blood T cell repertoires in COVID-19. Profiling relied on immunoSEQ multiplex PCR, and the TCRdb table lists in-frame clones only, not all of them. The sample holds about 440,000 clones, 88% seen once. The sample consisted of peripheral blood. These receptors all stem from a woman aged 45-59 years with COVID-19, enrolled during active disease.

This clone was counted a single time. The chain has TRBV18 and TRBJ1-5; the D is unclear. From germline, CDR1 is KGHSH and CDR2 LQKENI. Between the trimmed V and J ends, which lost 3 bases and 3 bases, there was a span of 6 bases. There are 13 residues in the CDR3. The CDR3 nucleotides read TGTGCCAGCTCACCTGGGCTCAATCAGCCCCAGCATTTT. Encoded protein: CASSPGLNQPQHF.

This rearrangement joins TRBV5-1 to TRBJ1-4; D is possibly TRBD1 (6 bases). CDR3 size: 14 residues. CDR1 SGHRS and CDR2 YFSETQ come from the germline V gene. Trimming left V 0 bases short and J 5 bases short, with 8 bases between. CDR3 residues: CASSLVGTNEKLFF. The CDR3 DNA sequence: TGCGCCAGCAGCTTGGTAGGGACAAATGAAAAACTGTTTTTT.

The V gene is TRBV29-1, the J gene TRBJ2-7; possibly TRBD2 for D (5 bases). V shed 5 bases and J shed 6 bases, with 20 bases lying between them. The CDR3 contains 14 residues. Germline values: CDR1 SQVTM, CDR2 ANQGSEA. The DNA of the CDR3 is TGCAGCGTTTCGTCCTCAGTAAATGCGGGCGAGCAGTACTTC. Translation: CSVSSSVNAGEQYF.

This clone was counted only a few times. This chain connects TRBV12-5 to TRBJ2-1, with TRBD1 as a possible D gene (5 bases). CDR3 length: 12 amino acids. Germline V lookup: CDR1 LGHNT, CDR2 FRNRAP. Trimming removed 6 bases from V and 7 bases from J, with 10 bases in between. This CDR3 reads CASGQGWNEQFF. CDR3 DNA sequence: TGTGCTAGTGGGCAGGGTTGGAATGAGCAGTTCTTC.

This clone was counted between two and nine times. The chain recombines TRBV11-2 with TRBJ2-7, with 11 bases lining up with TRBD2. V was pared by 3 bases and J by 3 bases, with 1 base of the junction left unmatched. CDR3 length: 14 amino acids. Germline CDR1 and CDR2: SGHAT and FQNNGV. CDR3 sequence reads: CASSLTSGVYEQYF. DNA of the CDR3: TGTGCCAGCAGCTTGACTAGCGGGGTCTACGAGCAGTACTTC.

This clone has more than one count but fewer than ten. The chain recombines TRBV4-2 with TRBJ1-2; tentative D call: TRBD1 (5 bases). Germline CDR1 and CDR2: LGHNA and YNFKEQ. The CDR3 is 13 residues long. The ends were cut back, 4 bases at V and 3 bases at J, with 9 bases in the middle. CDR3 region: CASSLDRDYGYTF. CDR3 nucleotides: TGTGCCAGCAGCCTCGACAGAGACTATGGCTACACCTTC.

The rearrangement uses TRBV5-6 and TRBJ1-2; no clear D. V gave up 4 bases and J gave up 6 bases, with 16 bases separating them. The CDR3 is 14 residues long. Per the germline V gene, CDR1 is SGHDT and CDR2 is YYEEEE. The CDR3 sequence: CASSPLTRVDGYTF. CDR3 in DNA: TGTGCCAGCAGCCCCTTAACCCGGGTGGATGGCTACACCTTC.

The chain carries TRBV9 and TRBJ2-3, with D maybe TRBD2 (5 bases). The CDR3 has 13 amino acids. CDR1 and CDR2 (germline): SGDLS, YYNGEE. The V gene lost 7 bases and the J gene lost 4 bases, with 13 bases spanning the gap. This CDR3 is CASGGVISDTQYF. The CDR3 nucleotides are TGTGCCAGCGGAGGAGTTATCTCAGATACGCAGTATTTT.

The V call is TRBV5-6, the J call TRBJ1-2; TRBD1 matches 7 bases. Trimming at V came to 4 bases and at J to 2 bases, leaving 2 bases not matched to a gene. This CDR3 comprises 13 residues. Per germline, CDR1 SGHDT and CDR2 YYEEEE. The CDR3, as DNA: TGTGCCAGCAGCCAGGGACAGAACTATGGCTACACCTTC. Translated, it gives CASSQGQNYGYTF.

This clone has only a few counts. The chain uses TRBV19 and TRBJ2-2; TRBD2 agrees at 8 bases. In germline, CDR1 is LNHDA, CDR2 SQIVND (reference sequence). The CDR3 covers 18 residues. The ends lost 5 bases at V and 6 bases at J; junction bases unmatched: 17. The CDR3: CASSRPGGDPLPPGELFF. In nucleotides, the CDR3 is TGTGCCAGTAGTCGTCCGGGGGGGGACCCCCTTCCGCCCGGGGAGCTGTTTTTT.

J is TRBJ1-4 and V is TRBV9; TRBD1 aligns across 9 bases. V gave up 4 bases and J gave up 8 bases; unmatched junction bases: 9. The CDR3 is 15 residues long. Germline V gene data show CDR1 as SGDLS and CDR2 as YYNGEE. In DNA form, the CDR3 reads TGTGCCAGCAGCCCACTTGACAGGGGGTACGAAAAACTGTTTTTT. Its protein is CASSPLDRGYEKLFF.

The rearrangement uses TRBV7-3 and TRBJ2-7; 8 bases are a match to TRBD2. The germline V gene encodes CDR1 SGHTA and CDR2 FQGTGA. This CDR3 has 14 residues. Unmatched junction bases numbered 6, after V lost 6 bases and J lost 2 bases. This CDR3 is CASSFSGGPYEQYF. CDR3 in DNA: TGTGCCAGCAGTTTTTCGGGGGGGCCCTACGAGCAGTACTTC.

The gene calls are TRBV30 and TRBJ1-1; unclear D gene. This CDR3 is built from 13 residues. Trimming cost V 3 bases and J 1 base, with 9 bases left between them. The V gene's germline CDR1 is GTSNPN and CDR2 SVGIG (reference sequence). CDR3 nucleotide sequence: TGTGCCTGGAGCCCAGTAGCGAACACTGAAGCTTTCTTT. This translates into CAWSPVANTEAFF.

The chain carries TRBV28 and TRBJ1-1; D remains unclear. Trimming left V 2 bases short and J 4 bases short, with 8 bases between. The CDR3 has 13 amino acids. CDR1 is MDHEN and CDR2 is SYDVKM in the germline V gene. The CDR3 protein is CASSLEQSTEAFF. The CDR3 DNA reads TGTGCCAGCAGTTTAGAACAGTCCACTGAAGCTTTCTTT.

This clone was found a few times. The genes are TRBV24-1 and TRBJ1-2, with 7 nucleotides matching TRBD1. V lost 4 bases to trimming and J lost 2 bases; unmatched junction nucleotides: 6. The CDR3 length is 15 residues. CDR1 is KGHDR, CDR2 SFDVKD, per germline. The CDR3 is CATSDPTGTNYGYTF. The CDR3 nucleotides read TGTGCCACCAGTGACCCGACAGGGACCAACTATGGCTACACCTTC.

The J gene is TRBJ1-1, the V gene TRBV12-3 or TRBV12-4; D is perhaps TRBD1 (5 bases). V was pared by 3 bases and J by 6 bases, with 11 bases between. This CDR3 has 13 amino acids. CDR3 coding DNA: TGTGCCAGCAGTTTTCAGGGTTCCCCTGAAGCTTTCTTT. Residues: CASSFQGSPEAFF.

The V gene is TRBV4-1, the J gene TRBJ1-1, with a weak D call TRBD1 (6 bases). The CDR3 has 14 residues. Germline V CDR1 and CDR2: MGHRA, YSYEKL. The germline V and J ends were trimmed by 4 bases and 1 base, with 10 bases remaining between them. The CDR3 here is CASSLRTANTEAFF. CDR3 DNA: TGCGCCAGCAGCCTAAGGACAGCGAACACTGAAGCTTTCTTT.

CDR3 coding DNA: TGTGCCAGCTCACCGGGGACAGGGGGCCGAGACACCATATATTTT. Translating it yields CASSPGTGGRDTIYF. The V call is TRBV18, the J call TRBJ1-3; 12 bases align to TRBD1. The germline V gene has CDR1 KGHSH and CDR2 LQKENI. This CDR3 comprises 15 residues. J was trimmed by 8 bases and V by 3 bases; bases with no gene match: 5.

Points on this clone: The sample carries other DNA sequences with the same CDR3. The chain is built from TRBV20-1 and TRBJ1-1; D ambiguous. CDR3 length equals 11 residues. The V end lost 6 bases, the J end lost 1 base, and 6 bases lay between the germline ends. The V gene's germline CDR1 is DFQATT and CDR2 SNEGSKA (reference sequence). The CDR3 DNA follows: TGCAGTGCCCGGGGGAACACTGAAGCTTTCTTT. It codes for CSARGNTEAFF.

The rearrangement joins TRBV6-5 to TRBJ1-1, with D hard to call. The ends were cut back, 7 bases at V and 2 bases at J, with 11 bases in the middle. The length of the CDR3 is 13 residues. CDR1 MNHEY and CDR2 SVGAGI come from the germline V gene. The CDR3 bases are TGTGCCAGCACCGAGGCACCTAACACTGAAGCTTTCTTT. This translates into CASTEAPNTEAFF.

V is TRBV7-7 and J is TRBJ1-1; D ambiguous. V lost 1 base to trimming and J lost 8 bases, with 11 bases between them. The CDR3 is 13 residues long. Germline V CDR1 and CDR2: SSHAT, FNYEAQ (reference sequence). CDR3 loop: CASSLERGTEAFF. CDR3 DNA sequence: TGTGCCAGCAGCTTAGAACGCGGAACAGAAGCTTTCTTT.

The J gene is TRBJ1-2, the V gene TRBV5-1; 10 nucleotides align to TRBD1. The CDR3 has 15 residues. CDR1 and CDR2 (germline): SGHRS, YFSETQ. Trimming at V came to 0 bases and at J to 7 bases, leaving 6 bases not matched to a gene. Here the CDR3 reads CASSLGQGATIGYTF. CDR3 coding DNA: TGCGCCAGCAGCTTGGGACAGGGGGCTACTATTGGCTACACCTTC.

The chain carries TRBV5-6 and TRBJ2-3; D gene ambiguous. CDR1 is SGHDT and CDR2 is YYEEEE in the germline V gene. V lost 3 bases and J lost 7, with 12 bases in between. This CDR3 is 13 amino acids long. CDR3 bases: TGTGCCAGCAGCTCTCTAGGCGGAAATACGCAGTATTTT. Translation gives CASSSLGGNTQYF.